The 8 T cell receptor beta chains given below trace back to one sample, sequenced in a study of CD8+CD57+ T cells in acquired aplastic anemia. Genomic DNA acted as the template from which TCR beta VDJ combination and CDR3 sequence profiling were carried out. Each CDR3 protein is one row after TCRdb ran MiXCR on the reads. The profile shows 300,000 or so distinct CDR3 sequences, 55% to 60% of them singletons. The source material was sorted CD4+, CD8+, or CD8+CD57+ T cells (not recorded which) from PBMCs. The origin of the receptors is a human donor with severe aplastic anemia or a healthy control (not recorded which).

There are many counts of this clonotype. The chain recombines TRBV20-1 with TRBJ2-3, with TRBD1 matching 9 bases. This CDR3 comprises 15 residues. Looked up from germline, CDR1 is DFQATT and CDR2 is SNEGSKA (reference sequence). The ends lost 5 bases at V and 3 bases at J; junction bases unmatched: 9. CDR3 protein: CSAGKQGAITDTQYF. As DNA, the CDR3 is TGCAGTGCTGGAAAACAGGGGGCTATAACAGATACGCAGTATTTT.

The chain is built from TRBV5-1 and TRBJ2-1, with 7 bases aligning to TRBD1. The trim removed 4 bases at V and 7 bases at J, leaving 11 bases unmatched. The CDR3 extends over 15 amino acids. The germline gives CDR1 SGHRS, CDR2 YFSETQ. This CDR3 is CASSGTGVGANEQFF. DNA of the CDR3: TGCGCCAGCAGCGGAACAGGGGTGGGGGCAAATGAGCAGTTCTTC.

This clonotype has only one observation. This sequence joins TRBV20-1 and TRBJ2-7; 8 bases line up with TRBD2. CDR3 size: 13 residues. V shed 5 bases, J shed 2 bases, and the junction held 5 bases outside the gene matches. Per germline, CDR1 DFQATT and CDR2 SNEGSKA (reference sequence). The CDR3: CSAARGGPYEQYF. The CDR3 DNA is TGCAGTGCTGCTCGCGGGGGGCCCTACGAGCAGTACTTC.

This sequence joins TRBV29-1 and TRBJ1-1; no definite D call. Per germline, CDR1 SQVTM and CDR2 ANQGSEA. V lost 6 bases and J 5 bases, leaving 13 bases between the germline ends. CDR3 length: 12 residues. The CDR3 coding sequence is TGCAGCGTCTATCACTGGGAAACTGAAGCTTTCTTT. Translated, it gives CSVYHWETEAFF. Full variable domain (rest looked up from reference TRBV29-1 and TRBJ1-1): SAVISQKPSRDICQRGTSLTIQCQVDSQVTMMFWYRQQPGQSLTLIATANQGSEATYESGFVIDKFPISRPNLTFSTLTVSNMSPEDSSIYLCSVYHWETEAFFGQGTRLTVV.

This clonotype was seen many times. The chain has TRBV6-5 and TRBJ2-7, with 7 bases identical to TRBD1. The CDR3 sequence is 14 residues long. With V trimmed by 6 bases and J by 0 bases, 5 bases remained unmatched. CDR1 MNHEY and CDR2 SVGAGI come from the germline V gene. This chain's CDR3 is CASRTTGSSYEQYF. The CDR3, as DNA: TGTGCCAGCAGGACGACAGGGAGCTCCTACGAGCAGTACTTC.

The rearrangement joins TRBV7-3 to TRBJ2-2, with TRBD1 matching over 9 bases. The V and J ends lost 5 bases and 7 bases, in that order; junction bases with no gene match: 8. The CDR3 loop spans 15 amino acids. Germline CDR1 SGHTA, CDR2 FQGTGA. The CDR3 region is CASSPGQGMNGELFF. The CDR3 DNA follows: TGTGCCAGCAGCCCAGGACAGGGGATGAACGGGGAGCTGTTTTTT.

This clonotype was seen a single time. A much larger clone lies one base from this, so it may be a read error. This chain joins TRBV5-4 and TRBJ2-5; the D gene is possibly TRBD1 (7 bases). The length of the CDR3 is 16 residues. CDR1 is SGHNT and CDR2 is YYREEE in the germline V gene (reference sequence). The ends were cut back, 2 bases at V and 4 bases at J, with 18 bases in the middle. CDR3 region: CASSFSAGGAGETQYF. CDR3 DNA sequence: TGTGCCAGCAGCTTCTCCGCAGGGGGAGCGGGAGAGACCCAGTACTTC.

CDR3: CASSLAQGIETQYF. The CDR3 DNA sequence: TGCGCCAGCAGCTTGGCACAGGGCATAGAGACCCAGTACTTC. The chain recombines TRBV5-1 with TRBJ2-5; possibly TRBD1 for D (6 bases). CDR3 length: 14 residues. The V and J ends lost 0 bases and 4 bases respectively, with 10 bases between them. Germline-derived CDR1 and CDR2 are SGHRS and YFSETQ.